The text below deals with one T cell receptor (beta chain). This sample was included in a study of cytomegalovirus exposure and HLA in healthy donors. Germline assignment: CDR1 LNHDA and CDR2 SQIVND (reference sequence). The CDR3 is 20 amino acids. V gave up 4 bases and J gave up 2 bases, with 27 bases separating them. Both 60 Vbeta primers and 13 Jbeta primers went into the PCR. Sequenced by immunoSEQ multiplex PCR; TCRdb stores in-frame clones only, minus some. The table includes roughly 250,000 clones, just under 85% detected once. This sequence was found in a woman aged 40 to 49 in good health and CMV-seropositive. The sequencing input was PBMCs. V and J are TRBV19 and TRBJ1-3, with D perhaps TRBD1 (6 bases). This chain's CDR3 is CASSTLTGRGVGLTGNTIYF. In nucleotides, the CDR3 is TGTGCCAGTAGTACTCTTACAGGGAGGGGTGTTGGATTGACTGGAAACACCATATATTTT.